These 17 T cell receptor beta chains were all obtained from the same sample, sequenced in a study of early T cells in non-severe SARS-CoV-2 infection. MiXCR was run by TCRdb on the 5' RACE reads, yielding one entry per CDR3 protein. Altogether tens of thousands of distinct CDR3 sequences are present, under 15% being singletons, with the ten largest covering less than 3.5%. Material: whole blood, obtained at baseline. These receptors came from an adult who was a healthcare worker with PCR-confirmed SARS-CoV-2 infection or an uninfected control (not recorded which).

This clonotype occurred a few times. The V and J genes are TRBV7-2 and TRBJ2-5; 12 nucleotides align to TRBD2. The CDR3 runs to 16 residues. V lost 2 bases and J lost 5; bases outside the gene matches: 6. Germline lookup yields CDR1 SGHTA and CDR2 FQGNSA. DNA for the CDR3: TGTGCCAGCAGCTTAACTACGGGACTAGCGGGCGAGACCCAGTACTTC. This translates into CASSLTTGLAGETQYF.

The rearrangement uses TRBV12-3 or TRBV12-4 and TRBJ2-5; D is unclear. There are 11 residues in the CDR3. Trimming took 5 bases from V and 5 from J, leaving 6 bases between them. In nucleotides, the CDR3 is TGTGCCAGCAGTACCGGGGAGACCCAGTACTTC. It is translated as CASSTGETQYF.

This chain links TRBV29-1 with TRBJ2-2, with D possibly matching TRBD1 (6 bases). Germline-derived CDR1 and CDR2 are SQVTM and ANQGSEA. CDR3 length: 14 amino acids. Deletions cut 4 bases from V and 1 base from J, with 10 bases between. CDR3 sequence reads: CSVVPDRNTGELFF. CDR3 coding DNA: TGCAGCGTTGTTCCGGACAGGAACACCGGGGAGCTGTTTTTT.

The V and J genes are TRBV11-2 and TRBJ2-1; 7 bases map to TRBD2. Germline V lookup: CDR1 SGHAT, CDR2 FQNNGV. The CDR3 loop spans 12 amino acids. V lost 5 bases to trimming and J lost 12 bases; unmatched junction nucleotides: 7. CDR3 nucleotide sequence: TGTGCCAGCAGCACCCGCGGGGGACCGCAGTTCTTC. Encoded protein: CASSTRGGPQFF.

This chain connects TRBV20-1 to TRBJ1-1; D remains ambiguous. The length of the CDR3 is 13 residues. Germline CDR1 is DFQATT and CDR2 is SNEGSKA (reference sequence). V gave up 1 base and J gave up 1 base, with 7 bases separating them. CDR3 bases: TGCAGTGCTAGAGGACAAACGAACACTGAAGCTTTCTTT. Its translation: CSARGQTNTEAFF.

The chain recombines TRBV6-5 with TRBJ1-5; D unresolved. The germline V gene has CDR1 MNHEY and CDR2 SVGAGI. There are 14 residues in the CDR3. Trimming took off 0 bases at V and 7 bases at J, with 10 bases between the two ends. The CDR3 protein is CASSYSRGDQPQHF. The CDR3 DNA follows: TGTGCCAGCAGTTACTCCCGGGGTGACCAGCCCCAGCATTTT.

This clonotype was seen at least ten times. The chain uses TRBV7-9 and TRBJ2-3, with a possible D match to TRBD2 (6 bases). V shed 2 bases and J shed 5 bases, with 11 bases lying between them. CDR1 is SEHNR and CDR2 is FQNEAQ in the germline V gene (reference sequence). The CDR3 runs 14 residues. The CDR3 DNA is TGTGCCAGCAGCTTAATGCGGGGTATAGATACGCAGTATTTT. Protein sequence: CASSLMRGIDTQYF.

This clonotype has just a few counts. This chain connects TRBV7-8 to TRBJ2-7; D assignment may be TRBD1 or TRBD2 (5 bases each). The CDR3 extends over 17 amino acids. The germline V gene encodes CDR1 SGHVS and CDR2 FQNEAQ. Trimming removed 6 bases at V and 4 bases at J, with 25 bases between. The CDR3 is CASSLISRGIGTYEQYF. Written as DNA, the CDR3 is TGTGCCAGCAGTCTAATCTCGAGGGGTATAGGGACGTACGAGCAGTACTTC.

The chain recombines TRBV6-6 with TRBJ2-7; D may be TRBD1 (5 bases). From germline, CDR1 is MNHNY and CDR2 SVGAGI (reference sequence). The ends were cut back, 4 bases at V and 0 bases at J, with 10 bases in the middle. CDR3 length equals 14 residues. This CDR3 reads CASSSSTASYEQYF. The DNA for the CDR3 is TGTGCCAGCAGTTCCTCGACAGCCTCCTACGAGCAGTACTTC.

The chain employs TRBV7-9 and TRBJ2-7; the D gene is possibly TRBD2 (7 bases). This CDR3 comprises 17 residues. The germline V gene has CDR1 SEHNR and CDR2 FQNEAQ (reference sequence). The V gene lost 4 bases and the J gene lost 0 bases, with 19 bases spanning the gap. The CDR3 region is CASSSPVGGEGSYEQYF. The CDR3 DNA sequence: TGTGCCAGCAGCTCCCCAGTAGGGGGGGAGGGCTCCTACGAGCAGTACTTC.

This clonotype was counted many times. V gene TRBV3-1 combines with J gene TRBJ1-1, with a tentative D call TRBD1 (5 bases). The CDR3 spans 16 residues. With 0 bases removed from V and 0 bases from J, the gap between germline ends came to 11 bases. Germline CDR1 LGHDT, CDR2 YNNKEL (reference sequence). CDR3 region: CASSQEGAEMNTEAFF. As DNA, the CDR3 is TGTGCCAGCAGCCAAGAAGGGGCAGAGATGAACACTGAAGCTTTCTTT.

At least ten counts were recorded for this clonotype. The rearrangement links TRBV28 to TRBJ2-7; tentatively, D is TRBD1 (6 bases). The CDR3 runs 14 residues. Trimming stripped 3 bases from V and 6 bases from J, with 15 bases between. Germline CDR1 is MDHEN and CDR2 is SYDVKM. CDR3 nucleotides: TGTGCCAGCAGTTTGGCAGGGGCGCCTCCCGAGCAGTACTTC. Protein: CASSLAGAPPEQYF. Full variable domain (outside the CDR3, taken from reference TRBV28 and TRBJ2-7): DVKVTQSSRYLVKRTGEKVFLECVQDMDHENMFWYRQDPGLGLRLIYFSYDVKMKEKGDIPEGYSVSREKKERFSLILESASTNQTSMYLCASSLAGAPPEQYFGPGTRLTVT.

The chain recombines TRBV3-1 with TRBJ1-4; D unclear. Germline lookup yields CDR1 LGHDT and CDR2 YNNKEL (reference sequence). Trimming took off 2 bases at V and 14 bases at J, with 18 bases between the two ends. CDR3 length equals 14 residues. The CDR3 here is CASSQLREEPILFF. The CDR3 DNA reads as TGTGCCAGCAGCCAACTTCGGGAGGAGCCTATTCTGTTTTTT.

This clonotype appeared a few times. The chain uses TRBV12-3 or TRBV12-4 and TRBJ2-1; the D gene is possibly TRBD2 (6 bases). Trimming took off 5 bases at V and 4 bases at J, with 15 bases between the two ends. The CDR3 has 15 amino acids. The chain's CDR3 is CASSPPGGRYNEQFF. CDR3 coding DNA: TGTGCCAGCAGTCCCCCCGGGGGTCGATACAATGAGCAGTTCTTC.

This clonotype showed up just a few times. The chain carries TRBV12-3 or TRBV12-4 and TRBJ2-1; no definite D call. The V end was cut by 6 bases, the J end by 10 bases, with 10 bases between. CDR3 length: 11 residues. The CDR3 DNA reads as TGTGCCAGCAGCCCCAGCACGGAGCAGTTCTTC. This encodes CASSPSTEQFF.

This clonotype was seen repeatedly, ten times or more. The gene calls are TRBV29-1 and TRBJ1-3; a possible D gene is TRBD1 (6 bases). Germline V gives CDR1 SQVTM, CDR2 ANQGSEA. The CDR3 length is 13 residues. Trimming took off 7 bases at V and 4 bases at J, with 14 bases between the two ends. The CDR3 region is CSAGGKGGNTIYF. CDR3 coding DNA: TGCAGCGCGGGGGGCAAGGGCGGAAACACCATATATTTT.

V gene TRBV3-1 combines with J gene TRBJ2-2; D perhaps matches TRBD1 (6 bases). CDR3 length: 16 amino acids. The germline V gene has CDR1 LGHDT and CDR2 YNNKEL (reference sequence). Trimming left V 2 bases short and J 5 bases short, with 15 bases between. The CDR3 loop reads CASSQSGQIITGELFF. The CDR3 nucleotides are TGTGCCAGCAGCCAAAGCGGACAGATCATAACCGGGGAGCTGTTTTTT.